These 31 T cell receptor beta chains were all obtained from the same sample, sequenced in a study of blood T cell repertoires in COVID-19. Clones were sequenced by immunoSEQ multiplex PCR, and TCRdb holds only the in-frame ones, with some missing. The profile covers tens of thousands of clones, with 80% appearing a single time and approximately 21% taken by the ten largest. Material: peripheral blood. The receptors stem from a man between 25 and 39 years old with COVID-19, enrolled during active disease.

The J gene is TRBJ2-3, the V gene TRBV27; maybe TRBD2 (5 bases). Trimming removed 3 bases from V and 13 bases from J, with 14 bases in between. The CDR3 sequence is 12 residues long. The germline V gene encodes CDR1 MNHEY and CDR2 SMNVEV (reference sequence). This CDR3 is CASSFPGRPEYF. The DNA of the CDR3 is TGTGCCAGCAGTTTCCCGGGAAGGCCAGAGTATTTT.

The chain joins TRBV9 to TRBJ2-2; D uncertain. CDR1 is SGDLS, CDR2 YYNGEE, per germline. Trimming took off 0 bases at V and 3 bases at J, with 6 bases between the two ends. The CDR3 is 14 amino acids. The CDR3 sequence is CASSVASDTGELFF. CDR3 DNA: TGTGCCAGCAGCGTAGCTTCGGACACCGGGGAGCTGTTTTTT.

CDR3 loop: CASSPEAGDRGYEQYF. CDR3 sequence (DNA): TGTGCCAGCAGCCCCGAAGCAGGGGACAGGGGATACGAGCAGTACTTC. The chain carries TRBV7-8 and TRBJ2-7; 10 bases agree with TRBD1. Germline trimming cut 5 bases from V and 4 bases from J; bases unmatched to any gene: 11. The germline CDR1 and CDR2 sequences are SGHVS and FQNEAQ. There are 16 residues in the CDR3.

The chain carries TRBV11-3 and TRBJ2-7; weak D call: TRBD1 (5 bases). CDR1 is SGHNT, CDR2 YENEEA, per germline. The length of the CDR3 is 14 residues. Deletions cut 5 bases from V and 3 bases from J, with 14 bases between. The CDR3 DNA reads TGTGCCAGCAGCCAGGGTTTAGAAGGCTACGAGCAGTACTTC. Translation: CASSQGLEGYEQYF.

There are a few counts of this clone. The chain joins TRBV5-6 to TRBJ2-1; 10 bases match TRBD2. CDR3 length: 17 amino acids. V lost 0 bases to trimming and J lost 4 bases; unmatched junction nucleotides: 7. From germline, CDR1 is SGHDT and CDR2 YYEEEE. The CDR3 nucleotides read TGTGCCAGCAGCTTGGCGCCGGGACTAGCGAAATACAATGAGCAGTTCTTC. Translated: CASSLAPGLAKYNEQFF.

V usage is TRBV9 and J usage is TRBJ2-6, with a possible D match to TRBD1 (5 bases). Trimming took off 6 bases at V and 2 bases at J, with 21 bases between the two ends. Germline V gives CDR1 SGDLS, CDR2 YYNGEE. The CDR3 runs 18 residues. The CDR3 sequence is CASTQSVTALPGANVLTF. The DNA for the CDR3 is TGTGCCAGCACCCAGTCAGTGACAGCCCTGCCTGGGGCCAACGTCCTGACTTTC.

This clone was seen more than once but under ten times. The chain links TRBV30 to TRBJ2-3; tentatively, D is TRBD1 (7 bases). CDR3 length equals 16 residues. The ends were cut back, 2 bases at V and 8 bases at J, with 23 bases in the middle. Germline V CDR1 and CDR2: GTSNPN, SVGIG (reference sequence). In DNA form, the CDR3 reads TGTGCCTGGAGTCCCAATCAGGGGGGCCTAGGGGCTACGCAGTATTTT. It yields the protein CAWSPNQGGLGATQYF.

J is TRBJ2-3 and V is TRBV4-1, with 8 bases fitting TRBD2. This CDR3 contains 16 residues. Looked up from germline, CDR1 is MGHRA and CDR2 is YSYEKL. The ends lost 4 bases at V and 0 bases at J; junction bases unmatched: 6. The CDR3 region is CASSLRTSHSTDTQYF. CDR3 bases: TGCGCCAGCAGCCTACGGACTAGCCATAGCACAGATACGCAGTATTTT.

This sequence joins TRBV27 and TRBJ2-5; 9 positions match TRBD1. The germline V gene has CDR1 MNHEY and CDR2 SMNVEV (reference sequence). J gave up 5 bases and V 3 bases, and 7 bases lay outside the gene matches. The CDR3 is made up of 15 amino acids. The CDR3 here is CASSFRSGQGETQYF. CDR3 coding DNA: TGTGCCAGCAGTTTTCGAAGCGGACAGGGGGAGACCCAGTACTTC.

The rearrangement joins TRBV18 to TRBJ2-3, with 10 positions matching TRBD2. Trimming at V came to 5 bases and at J to 6 bases, leaving 5 bases not matched to a gene. Germline V lookup: CDR1 KGHSH, CDR2 LQKENI. The CDR3 covers 14 residues. CDR3 loop: CASSKPGLADTQYF. The CDR3 DNA reads as TGTGCCAGCTCAAAGCCGGGACTAGCGGATACGCAGTATTTT. Full variable domain (rest looked up from reference TRBV18 and TRBJ2-3): NAGVMQNPRHLVRRRGQEARLRCSPMKGHSHVYWYRQLPEEGLKFMVYLQKENIIDESGMPKERFSAEFPKEGPSILRIQQVVRGDSAAYFCASSKPGLADTQYFGPGTRLTVL.

The chain links TRBV5-6 to TRBJ1-2, with D possibly TRBD1 on 6 matching bases. Trimming left V 0 bases short and J 8 bases short, with 20 bases between. Germline V gives CDR1 SGHDT, CDR2 YYEEEE. CDR3 length equals 16 residues. The chain's CDR3 is CASSLGQAPIFGGYTF. The CDR3 DNA reads as TGTGCCAGCAGCTTGGGACAGGCCCCAATTTTTGGGGGCTACACCTTC.

The chain has TRBV5-4 and TRBJ2-6; D gene ambiguous. Germline values: CDR1 SGHNT, CDR2 YYREEE (reference sequence). This CDR3 contains 17 residues. V lost 0 bases, J lost 2 bases, and 12 bases lay in between. CDR3 residues: CASSLDSLGTGANVLTF. CDR3 DNA sequence: TGTGCCAGCAGCTTGGACTCTCTAGGTACTGGGGCCAACGTCCTGACTTTC. Using reference TRBV5-4 and TRBJ2-6 for the parts outside the CDR3, the full variable domain is ETGVTQSPTHLIKTRGQQVTLRCSSQSGHNTVSWYQQALGQGPQFIFQYYREEENGRGNFPPRFSGLQFPNYSSELNVNALELDDSALYLCASSLDSLGTGANVLTFGAGSRLTVL.

The chain combines TRBV7-8 with TRBJ1-2; D might be TRBD1 (6 bases). Germline CDR1 and CDR2: SGHVS and FQNEAQ. The CDR3 consists of 14 residues. Trimming removed 0 bases from V and 10 bases from J, with 15 bases in between. For the CDR3, the DNA is TGTGCCAGCAGCTTAGCCCTGGGGGCTAGGGACTACACCTTC. Translation gives CASSLALGARDYTF.

The V and J genes are TRBV5-6 and TRBJ2-5; D perhaps matches TRBD1 (6 bases). Deletions cut 2 bases from V and 3 bases from J, with 11 bases between. The germline CDR1 and CDR2 sequences are SGHDT and YYEEEE. CDR3 length equals 14 residues. This CDR3 is CASSFGTLKETQYF. CDR3 sequence (DNA): TGTGCCAGCAGCTTCGGGACATTAAAAGAGACCCAGTACTTC.

The chain employs TRBV30 and TRBJ1-4; D remains ambiguous. CDR1 and CDR2 (germline): GTSNPN, SVGIG (reference sequence). Trimming cost V 2 bases and J 2 bases, with 12 bases left between them. The CDR3 covers 15 residues. The DNA of the CDR3 is TGTGCCTGGAGTCCCCCAGCGGGCACTAATGAAAAACTGTTTTTT. It yields the protein CAWSPPAGTNEKLFF.

The chain recombines TRBV7-2 with TRBJ2-7, with 14 bases that match TRBD2. The CDR3 spans 17 residues. V shed 5 bases and J 6 bases; nucleotides not matched to a gene: 12. Looked up from germline, CDR1 is SGHTA and CDR2 is FQGNSA. This chain's CDR3 is CASSRLAGGPIVSEQYF. CDR3 DNA: TGTGCCAGCAGCAGACTAGCGGGAGGGCCAATCGTCTCCGAGCAGTACTTC.

V and J are TRBV7-8 and TRBJ1-6, with TRBD1 identical over 10 bases. Per germline, CDR1 SGHVS and CDR2 FQNEAQ. V shed 5 bases and J 7 bases; nucleotides not matched to a gene: 5. The length of the CDR3 is 15 residues. This chain's CDR3 is CASSGSTGGNSPLHF. The CDR3 coding sequence is TGTGCCAGCAGCGGATCGACAGGGGGCAATTCACCCCTCCACTTT.

The gene calls are TRBV11-2 and TRBJ2-1; 7 bases align to TRBD2. The germline CDR1 and CDR2 sequences are SGHAT and FQNNGV. CDR3 length: 16 amino acids. The junction had 10 bases not matched to a gene; V was cut back by 3 bases and J by 5 bases. CDR3 sequence (DNA): TGTGCCAGCAGCTTGCTGCGGGAGAGACGTCACAATGAGCAGTTCTTC. Translated: CASSLLRERRHNEQFF.

The rearrangement links TRBV18 to TRBJ1-1; no definite D call. From germline, CDR1 is KGHSH and CDR2 LQKENI. With 4 bases removed from V and 2 bases from J, the gap between germline ends came to 8 bases. The CDR3 totals 13 residues. The CDR3 DNA reads as TGTGCCAGCTCACTACGACTTAACACTGAAGCTTTCTTT. As protein: CASSLRLNTEAFF.

This clone has a single count. The chain has TRBV19 and TRBJ1-6, with 9 nucleotides matching TRBD1. This CDR3 region has 14 residues. Germline loops: CDR1 LNHDA, CDR2 SQIVND (reference sequence). V lost 4 bases to trimming and J lost 10 bases; unmatched junction nucleotides: 5. The CDR3 loop is CASSNTGGASPLHF. The CDR3 DNA is TGTGCCAGTAGTAATACAGGGGGCGCCTCACCCCTCCACTTT.

This clone was counted a single time. The chain joins TRBV28 to TRBJ1-1; TRBD1 matches at 9 bases. This CDR3 region has 15 residues. With V trimmed by 5 bases and J by 3 bases, 7 bases remained unmatched. Germline V gene data show CDR1 as MDHEN and CDR2 as SYDVKM. The CDR3 DNA reads TGTGCCAGCAGTACCCGGGACAGGGAAGACACTGAAGCTTTCTTT. Encoded protein: CASSTRDREDTEAFF.

Concerning this clone: A junction boundary mismatches the germline segment, possibly from a read error. The chain has TRBV28 and TRBJ2-2; 7 bases fit TRBD1. The CDR3 loop spans 16 amino acids. CDR1 MDHEN and CDR2 SYDVKM come from the germline V gene. The CDR3 here is CASSSLRGREHRGAVF. The CDR3, as DNA: TGTGCCAGCAGTTCTCTAAGGGGGCGAGAACACCGGGGAGCTGTTTTT.

V and J are TRBV5-1 and TRBJ2-3; D uncertain. The CDR3 extends over 12 amino acids. In germline, CDR1 is SGHRS, CDR2 YFSETQ. Trimming pared 0 bases from V and 6 bases from J, leaving 5 bases between. The chain's CDR3 is CASSLVSDTQYF. CDR3 in DNA: TGCGCCAGCAGCTTGGTCTCCGATACGCAGTATTTT. Full variable domain (missing parts from reference TRBV5-1 and TRBJ2-3): KAGVTQTPRYLIKTRGQQVTLSCSPISGHRSVSWYQQTPGQGLQFLFEYFSETQRNKGNFPGRFSGRQFSNSRSEMNVSTLELGDSALYLCASSLVSDTQYFGPGTRLTVL.

The chain couples TRBV6-2 or TRBV6-3 to TRBJ2-7; D is unresolved. V shed 6 bases and J shed 7 bases, with 13 bases lying between them. The CDR3 totals 12 residues. Germline-derived CDR1 and CDR2 are MNHEY and SVGEGT. The CDR3 here is CASSQTHLEQYF. CDR3 nucleotides: TGTGCCAGCAGCCAAACCCACCTAGAGCAGTACTTC.

This chain connects TRBV4-3 to TRBJ2-3; the match to TRBD1 covers 9 bases. V gave up 2 bases and J gave up 5 bases; unmatched junction bases: 11. The germline CDR1 and CDR2 sequences are LGHNA and YSLEER. The CDR3 runs 17 residues. The CDR3 spells CASSQYHGGQGIDTQYF. The CDR3 DNA reads as TGCGCCAGCAGCCAATACCATGGGGGACAGGGCATAGATACGCAGTATTTT.

The chain couples TRBV27 to TRBJ1-2; 8 bases are a match to TRBD1. The germline V gene encodes CDR1 MNHEY and CDR2 SMNVEV (reference sequence). The CDR3 is 18 residues long. The ends lost 2 bases at V and 8 bases at J; junction bases unmatched: 19. CDR3: CASSLIVEGTGLLRGYTF. CDR3 bases: TGTGCCAGCAGTTTAATTGTCGAAGGGACAGGCCTCTTGAGGGGCTACACCTTC.

This clone has a single count. This sequence joins TRBV6-5 and TRBJ2-2, with 12 nucleotides matching TRBD2. The V and J ends lost 5 bases and 5 bases, in that order; junction bases with no gene match: 3. In germline, CDR1 is MNHEY, CDR2 SVGAGI. The CDR3 consists of 15 residues. The chain's CDR3 is CASSRTSGITGELFF. Written as DNA, the CDR3 is TGTGCCAGCAGTCGGACTAGCGGGATAACCGGGGAGCTGTTTTTT.

This chain joins TRBV7-2 and TRBJ2-3; 8 nucleotides align to TRBD1. The CDR3 is made up of 12 amino acids. With V trimmed by 6 bases and J by 7 bases, 3 bases remained unmatched. Per germline, CDR1 SGHTA and CDR2 FQGNSA. CDR3 in DNA: TGTGCCAGCAGTCCCAGGGGGCATACGCAGTATTTT. Translation: CASSPRGHTQYF.

V and J are TRBV27 and TRBJ2-2, with 11 bases aligning to TRBD2. Losses at the gene ends were 5 bases for V and 4 bases for J; bases not matched to a gene: 12. The germline V gene has CDR1 MNHEY and CDR2 SMNVEV (reference sequence). The CDR3 length is 18 residues. The CDR3 coding sequence is TGTGCCAGCAGTCTAAAACTAGCGGGAGTATTACGCACCGGGGAGCTGTTTTTT. Encoded protein: CASSLKLAGVLRTGELFF.

This chain joins TRBV5-4 and TRBJ2-7; possibly TRBD2 for D (6 bases). Trimming pared 3 bases from V and 2 bases from J, leaving 9 bases between. This CDR3 is 13 amino acids long. Germline V gene sequence: CDR1 SGHNT, CDR2 YYREEE (reference sequence). The CDR3: CASSSGDTYEQYF. CDR3 DNA: TGTGCCAGCAGCTCGGGGGATACCTACGAGCAGTACTTC.

The chain joins TRBV9 to TRBJ1-3; D is unresolved. The V gene lost 0 bases and the J gene lost 4 bases, with 17 bases spanning the gap. Germline loops: CDR1 SGDLS, CDR2 YYNGEE. This CDR3 is 17 amino acids long. In DNA, the CDR3 is TGTGCCAGCAGCGTAGAACCCCCGGGGAGAGTCGGAAACACCATATATTTT. It translates to CASSVEPPGRVGNTIYF.